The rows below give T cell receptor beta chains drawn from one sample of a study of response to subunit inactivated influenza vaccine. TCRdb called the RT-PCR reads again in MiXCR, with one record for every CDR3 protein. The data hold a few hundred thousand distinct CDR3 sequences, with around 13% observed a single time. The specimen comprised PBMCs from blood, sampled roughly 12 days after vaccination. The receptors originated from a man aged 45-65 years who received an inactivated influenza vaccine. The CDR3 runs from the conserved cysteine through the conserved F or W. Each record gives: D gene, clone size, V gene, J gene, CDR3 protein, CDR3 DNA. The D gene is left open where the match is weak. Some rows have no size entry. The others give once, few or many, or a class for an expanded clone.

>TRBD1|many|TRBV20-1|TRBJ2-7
CSATGTVGSYEQYF
TGCAGTGCTACTGGGACAGTAGGGTCCTACGAGCAGTACTTC
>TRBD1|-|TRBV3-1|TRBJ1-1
CASSPGTGGGNTEAFF
TGTGCCAGCAGCCCTGGGACAGGGGGGGGCAACACTGAAGCTTTCTTT
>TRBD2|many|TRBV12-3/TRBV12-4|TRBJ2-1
CASSLGREGEQFF
TGTGCCAGCAGTTTAGGCCGGGAGGGTGAGCAGTTCTTC
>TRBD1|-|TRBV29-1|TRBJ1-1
CSARDRGGPEAFF
TGCAGCGCCCGTGACAGGGGGGGTCCTGAAGCTTTCTTT
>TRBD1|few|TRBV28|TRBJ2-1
CASSLWGGDRGRNEQFF
TGTGCCAGCAGTTTATGGGGTGGGGACAGGGGAAGGAATGAGCAGTTCTTC
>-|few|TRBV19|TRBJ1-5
CASSIGFLVANQPQHF
TGTGCCAGTAGTATCGGGTTTTTGGTGGCAAATCAGCCCCAGCATTTT
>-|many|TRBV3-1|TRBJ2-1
CASSPLGSYNEQFF
TGTGCCAGCAGCCCATTAGGGTCCTACAATGAGCAGTTCTTC
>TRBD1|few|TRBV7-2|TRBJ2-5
CASSLDRGHETQYF
TGTGCCAGCAGCTTAGACAGGGGCCATGAGACCCAGTACTTC
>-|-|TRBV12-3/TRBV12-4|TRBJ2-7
CAWWEDHLKMHLDYEQYF
TGTGCCTGGTGGGAGGACCACTTAAAAATGCACCTTGACTACGAGCAGTACTTC
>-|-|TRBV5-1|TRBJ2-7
CASSPGAGFNEQYF
TGCGCCAGCAGCCCGGGGGCAGGGTTCAACGAGCAGTACTTC
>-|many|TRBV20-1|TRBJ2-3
CSARGDRGRTQYF
TGCAGTGCTAGAGGGGATCGGGGAAGGACGCAGTATTTT
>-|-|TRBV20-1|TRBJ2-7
CSARAGTLPYEQYF
TGCAGTGCTAGAGCCGGGACCCTTCCCTACGAGCAGTACTTC
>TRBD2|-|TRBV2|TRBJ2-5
CASNLAGLVASETQYF
TGTGCCAGCAACCTAGCCGGACTAGTTGCGTCTGAGACCCAGTACTTC
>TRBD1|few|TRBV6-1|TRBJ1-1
CASRGRAGTAGEGMAFF
TGTGCCAGCAGGGGGAGAGCCGGGACAGCCGGGGAGGGTATGGCTTTCTTT
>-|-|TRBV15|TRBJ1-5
CATSRDGVNQPQHF
TGTGCCACCAGCAGAGACGGAGTCAATCAGCCCCAGCATTTT
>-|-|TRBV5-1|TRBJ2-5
CASSLSPASSETQYF
TGCGCCAGCAGCTTGAGTCCAGCCTCCTCGGAGACCCAGTACTTC
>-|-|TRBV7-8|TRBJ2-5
CASSLLRQETQYF
TGTGCCAGCAGCTTACTGCGTCAAGAGACCCAGTACTTC
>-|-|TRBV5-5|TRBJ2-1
CASTPGVGSYNEQFF
TGTGCCAGCACCCCCGGGGTAGGGTCCTACAATGAGCAGTTCTTC
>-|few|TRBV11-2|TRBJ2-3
CASSLRVRGAFSTDTQYF
TGTGCCAGCAGCTTAAGGGTGAGGGGTGCCTTTAGCACAGATACGCAGTATTTT
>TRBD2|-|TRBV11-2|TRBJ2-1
CASSLAIAGGVYEQFF
TGTGCCAGCAGCTTGGCTATAGCGGGAGGGGTTTATGAGCAGTTCTTC
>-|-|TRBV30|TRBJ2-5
CAWSVRGGETQYF
TGTGCCTGGAGTGTTAGGGGCGGCGAGACCCAGTACTTC
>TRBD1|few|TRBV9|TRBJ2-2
CASTRTGGRTTGELFF
TGTGCCAGCACGCGGACAGGGGGAAGAACCACCGGGGAGCTGTTTTTT
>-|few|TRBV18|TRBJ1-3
CASSPLGQSSGNTIYF
TGTGCCAGCTCACCACTAGGACAGTCGTCTGGAAACACCATATATTTT
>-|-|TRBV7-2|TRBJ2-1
CASSLALRRSGNEQFF
TGTGCCAGCAGCTTAGCGCTAAGGAGGTCTGGCAATGAGCAGTTCTTC
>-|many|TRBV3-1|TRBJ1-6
CASSQDWSRALHF
TGTGCCAGCAGCCAAGATTGGTCTAGGGCCCTCCACTTT
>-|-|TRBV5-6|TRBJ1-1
CASSIREEAFF
TGTGCCAGCAGCATTCGGGAGGAGGCTTTCTTT
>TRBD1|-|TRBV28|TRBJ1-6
CASSPYRDRAHLLHF
TGTGCCAGCAGTCCGTACCGGGACAGGGCCCATCTCCTCCACTTT
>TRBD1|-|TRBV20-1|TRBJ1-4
CSALATSGTGAEKLFF
TGCAGTGCTCTTGCCACATCCGGGACAGGGGCCGAAAAACTGTTTTTT
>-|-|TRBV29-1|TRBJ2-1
CSVSDTLIYNEQFF
TGCAGCGTGTCGGACACCCTTATCTACAATGAGCAGTTCTTC
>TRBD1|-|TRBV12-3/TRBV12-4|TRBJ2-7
CASSETGGSSYEQYF
TGTGCCAGCAGTGAGACAGGGGGCTCAAGCTACGAGCAGTACTTC
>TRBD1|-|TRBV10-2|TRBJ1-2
CASSTRTGGYTF
TGCGCCAGCAGTACTCGGACAGGGGGCTACACCTTC
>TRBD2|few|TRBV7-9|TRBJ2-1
CASSFGASGPSYNEQFF
TGTGCCAGCAGCTTTGGCGCTAGCGGGCCCTCCTACAATGAGCAGTTCTTC
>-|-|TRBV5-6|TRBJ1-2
CASSLVKNYGYTF
TGTGCCAGCAGCTTGGTCAAAAACTATGGCTACACCTTC
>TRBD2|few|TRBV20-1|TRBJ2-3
CSARDSLAGRYTQYF
TGCAGTGCTAGAGATAGTCTAGCGGGCAGGTATACGCAGTATTTT
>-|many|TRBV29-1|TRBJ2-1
CSVEASGNEQFF
TGCAGCGTTGAAGCTTCGGGAAATGAGCAGTTCTTC
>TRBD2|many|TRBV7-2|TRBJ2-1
CASSLTRGGHNEQFF
TGTGCCAGCAGCTTAACGCGGGGGGGTCACAATGAGCAGTTCTTC
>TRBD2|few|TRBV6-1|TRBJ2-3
CASSQLAARPDTQYF
TGTGCCAGCAGCCAACTAGCGGCCAGGCCAGATACGCAGTATTTT
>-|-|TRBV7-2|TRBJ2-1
CASSTEGDRYNEQFF
TGTGCCAGCAGCACCGAGGGGGACCGATACAATGAGCAGTTCTTC
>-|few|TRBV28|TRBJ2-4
CASQGRAKNIQYF
TGTGCCAGCCAGGGTCGGGCCAAAAACATTCAGTACTTC
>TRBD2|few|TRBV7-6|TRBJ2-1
CASSLRLAGVEQFF
TGTGCCAGCAGCTTGAGACTAGCGGGAGTTGAGCAGTTCTTC
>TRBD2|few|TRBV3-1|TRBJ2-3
CASSQGYSGRGITDTQYF
TGTGCCAGCAGCCAAGGCTATTCGGGGCGGGGGATCACAGATACGCAGTATTTT
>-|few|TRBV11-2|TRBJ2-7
CASSLGHGYEQYF
TGTGCCAGCAGCTTAGGTCACGGTTACGAGCAGTACTTC